The clone carrying this T cell receptor beta chain was seen at least ten times. Described time point: patch test 2, 6 weeks after DPC sensitization. Specified treatment: therapeutic diphenylcyclopropenone sensitization with weekly scalp DPC. Unfractionated whole blood yielded total RNA. This sample was taken from a study of human T cells and chemical hapten exposure. CDR3 length: 16 residues. Trimming stripped 3 bases from V and 0 bases from J, with 12 bases between. Germline V gives CDR1 SNHLY, CDR2 FYNNEI. TCRdb independently ran MiXCR on the RACE reads; one entry per CDR3 protein. The table includes 35,000 to 50,000 distinct CDR3 sequences, 9.5% to 10% detected once.

The genes are TRBV2 and TRBJ2-1; possible D gene TRBD2, 5 bases. The specimen was whole blood, collected in connection with sensitization to the hapten diphenylcyclopropenone (DPC). This TCR derives from a woman aged 25 to 45 with alopecia areata. Some clones in this sample may be carry-over from other donors' samples. CDR3 protein: CASSDEGMISYNEQFF. CDR3 nucleotide sequence: TGTGCCAGCAGTGATGAGGGTATGATCTCCTACAATGAGCAGTTCTTC.